This TCR beta chain is drawn from a study of blood T cell repertoires in COVID-19. Background on the study: Nucleic acid was either cDNA or gDNA, and it came from T cells, B-cell-depleted T cells, or PBMCs.

Some clones are missing from TCRdb's copy, which holds only in-frame ones; the method was immunoSEQ multiplex PCR. Of some 70,000 clones listed, 87% are singletons. Trimming left V 5 bases short and J 0 bases short, with 10 bases between. The germline V gene encodes CDR1 PRHDT and CDR2 FYEKMQ (reference sequence). This CDR3 is 14 amino acids long. A single count supports this clone. Source material: peripheral blood. The TCR was taken from a woman between 45 and 60 years old with COVID-19, enrolled during active disease. The chain links TRBV13 to TRBJ2-5; D perhaps matches TRBD2 (6 bases). The CDR3 protein is CASSRGAYQETQYF. Here the CDR3 DNA reads TGTGCCAGCAGCCGCGGGGCGTACCAAGAGACCCAGTACTTC. Looking up the rest from reference TRBV13 and TRBJ2-5 gives the full variable domain: AAGVIQSPRHLIKEKRETATLKCYPIPRHDTVYWYQQGPGQDPQFLISFYEKMQSDKGSIPDRFSAQQFSDYHSELNMSSLELGDSALYFCASSRGAYQETQYFGPGTRLLVL.